This T cell receptor (beta chain) was captured by sequencing in a study of blood T cell repertoires in COVID-19. Whole-study context: Whether acute or convalescent, the COVID-19 samples came from the United States, Italy and Spain. PBMCs, B-cell-depleted T cells, or T cells were the source of the cDNA or gDNA that made up the material.

TCRdb's table, derived via immunoSEQ multiplex PCR, lists solely in-frame clones and lacks some. The table records more than 450,000 clones, roughly 87% of them present only once. The germline V gene encodes CDR1 GTSNPN and CDR2 SVGIG (reference sequence). V trimming: 8 bases; J trimming: 6 bases; junction bases outside the gene matches: 9. The CDR3 is 14 residues long. Cohort placement rested on clinical history that participants reported themselves. The TCR was taken from a woman aged 18 to 35 who had recovered from COVID-19. Sequenced sample: PBMCs or T cells enriched from blood (not recorded which). The V and J genes are TRBV30 and TRBJ2-3; TRBD2 matches 12 bases. CDR3 residues: CALRLAGAGDTQYF. CDR3 DNA: TGTGCCCTCCGACTAGCGGGGGCGGGGGATACGCAGTATTTT.